This TCR beta chain was retrieved from a study of glioma-infiltrating T cells after dendritic cell vaccination. Background on the study: Three intradermal dendritic cell vaccine injections were given every two weeks. Study-wide findings and caveats: Estimated pretreatment TIL content predicted outcome after dendritic cell vaccination.

Concerning this clone: The antigen remains unidentified. The junction shows a germline mismatch at one end, possibly a read error.

The primer mix had 60 V beta and 13 J beta primers. This table comes from immunoSEQ multiplex PCR, and its TCRdb copy is limited to in-frame clones, with some not included. The table lists tens of thousands of clones, about 80% of them singletons. The CDR3 runs 14 residues. Germline V gene lookup returns CDR1 KGHSH and CDR2 LQKENI. The sequenced sample was blood, obtained before dendritic cell vaccination. This clonotype was obtained from a human donor with glioblastoma. The chain combines TRBV18 with TRBJ1-1; 7 bases are a match to TRBD1. The CDR3 DNA is TGTGCCAGCTCCCCACTCAGGGGGGACACTGAAGCTTTCTTT. This encodes CASSPLRGDTEAFF. The variable domain in full, with the rest retrieved from reference TRBV18 and TRBJ1-1, is NAGVMQNPRHLVRRRGQEARLRCSPMKGHSHVYWYRQLPEEGLKFMVYLQKENIIDESGMPKERFSAEFPKEGPSILRIQQVVRGDSAAYFCASSPLRGDTEAFFGQGTRLTVV.